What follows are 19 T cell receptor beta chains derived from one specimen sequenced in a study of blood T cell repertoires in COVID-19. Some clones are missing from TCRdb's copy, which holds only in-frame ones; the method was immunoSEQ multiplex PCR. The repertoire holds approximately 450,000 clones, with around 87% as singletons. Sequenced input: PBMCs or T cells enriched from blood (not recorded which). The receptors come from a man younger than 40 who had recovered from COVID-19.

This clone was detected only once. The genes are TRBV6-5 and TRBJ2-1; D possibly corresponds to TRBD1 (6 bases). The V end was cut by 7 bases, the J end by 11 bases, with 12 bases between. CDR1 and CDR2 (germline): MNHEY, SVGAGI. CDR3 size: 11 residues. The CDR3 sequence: CASIRDTQQFF. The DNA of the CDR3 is TGTGCCAGCATTAGGGACACGCAGCAGTTCTTC.

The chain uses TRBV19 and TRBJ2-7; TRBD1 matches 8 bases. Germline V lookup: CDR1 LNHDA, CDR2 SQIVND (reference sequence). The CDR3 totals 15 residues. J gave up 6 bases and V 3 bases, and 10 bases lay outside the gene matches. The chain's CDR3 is CASSIQKAGGVEQYF. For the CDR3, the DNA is TGTGCCAGTAGTATCCAGAAGGCAGGGGGCGTCGAGCAGTACTTC.

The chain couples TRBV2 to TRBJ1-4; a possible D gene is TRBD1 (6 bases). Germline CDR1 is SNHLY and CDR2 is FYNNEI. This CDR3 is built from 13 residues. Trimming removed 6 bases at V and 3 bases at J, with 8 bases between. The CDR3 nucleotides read TGTGCCAGCAGGAAGGGGGCTAATGAAAAACTGTTTTTT. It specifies CASRKGANEKLFF.

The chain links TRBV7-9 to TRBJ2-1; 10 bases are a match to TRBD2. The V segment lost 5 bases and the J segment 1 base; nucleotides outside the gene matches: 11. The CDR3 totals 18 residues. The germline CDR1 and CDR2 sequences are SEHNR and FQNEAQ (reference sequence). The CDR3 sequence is CASSTGLAVGGSYNEQFF. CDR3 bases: TGTGCCAGCAGCACCGGACTAGCGGTAGGGGGTTCCTACAATGAGCAGTTCTTC.

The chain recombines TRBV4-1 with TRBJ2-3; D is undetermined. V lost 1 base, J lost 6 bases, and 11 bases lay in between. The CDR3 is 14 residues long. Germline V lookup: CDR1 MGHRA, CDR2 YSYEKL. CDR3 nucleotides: TGCGCCAGCAGCCAAGGAGGTGACGAGGATACGCAGTATTTT. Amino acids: CASSQGGDEDTQYF.

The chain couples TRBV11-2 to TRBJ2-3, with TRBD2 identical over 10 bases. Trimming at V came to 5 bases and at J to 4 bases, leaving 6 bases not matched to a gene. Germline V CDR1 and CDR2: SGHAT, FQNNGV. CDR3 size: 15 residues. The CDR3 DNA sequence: TGTGCCAGCAGCCACCCTAGCGGGAGTGCAGATACGCAGTATTTT. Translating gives CASSHPSGSADTQYF.

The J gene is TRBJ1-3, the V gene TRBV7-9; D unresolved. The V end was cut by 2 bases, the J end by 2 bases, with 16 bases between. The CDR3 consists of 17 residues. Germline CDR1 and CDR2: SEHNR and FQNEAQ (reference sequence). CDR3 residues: CASSLLSGGRTGNTIYF. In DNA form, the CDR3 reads TGTGCCAGCAGCTTACTGTCGGGAGGGCGGACTGGAAACACCATATATTTT.

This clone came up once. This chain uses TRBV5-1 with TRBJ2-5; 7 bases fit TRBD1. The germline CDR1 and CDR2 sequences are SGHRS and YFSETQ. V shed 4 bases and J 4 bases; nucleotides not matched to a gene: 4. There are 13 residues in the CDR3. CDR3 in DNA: TGCGCCAGCAGCAAGGGACAGCTAGAGACCCAGTACTTC. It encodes CASSKGQLETQYF.

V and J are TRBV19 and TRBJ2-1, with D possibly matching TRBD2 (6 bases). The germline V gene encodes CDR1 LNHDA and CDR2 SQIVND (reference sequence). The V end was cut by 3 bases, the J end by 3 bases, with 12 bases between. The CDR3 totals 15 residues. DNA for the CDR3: TGTGCCAGTAGTATTATAGGCGGGAACTACAATGAGCAGTTCTTC. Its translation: CASSIIGGNYNEQFF.

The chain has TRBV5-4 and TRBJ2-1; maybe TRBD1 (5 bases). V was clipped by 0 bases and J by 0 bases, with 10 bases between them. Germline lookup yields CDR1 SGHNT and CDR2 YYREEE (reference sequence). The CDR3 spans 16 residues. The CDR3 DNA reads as TGTGCCAGCAGCTTGGAAGGGGCGAGCTCCTACAATGAGCAGTTCTTC. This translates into CASSLEGASSYNEQFF.

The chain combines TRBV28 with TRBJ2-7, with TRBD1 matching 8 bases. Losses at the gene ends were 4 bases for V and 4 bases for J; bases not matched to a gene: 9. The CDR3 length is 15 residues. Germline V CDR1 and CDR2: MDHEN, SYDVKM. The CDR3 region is CASSSPPDRAYEQYF. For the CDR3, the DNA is TGTGCCAGCAGTTCCCCCCCGGACAGGGCGTACGAGCAGTACTTC.

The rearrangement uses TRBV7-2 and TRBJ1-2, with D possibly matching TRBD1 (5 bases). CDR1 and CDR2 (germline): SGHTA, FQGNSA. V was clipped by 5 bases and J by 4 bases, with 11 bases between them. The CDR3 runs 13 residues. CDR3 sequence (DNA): TGTGCCAGCAGCCCGGTCCAGGGCTATGGCTACACCTTC. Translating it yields CASSPVQGYGYTF.

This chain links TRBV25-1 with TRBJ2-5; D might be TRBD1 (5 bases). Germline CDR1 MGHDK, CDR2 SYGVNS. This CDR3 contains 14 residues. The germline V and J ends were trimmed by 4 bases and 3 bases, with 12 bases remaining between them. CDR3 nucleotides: TGTGCCAGCAGTGCGACAGATACTGAAGAGACCCAGTACTTC. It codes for CASSATDTEETQYF.

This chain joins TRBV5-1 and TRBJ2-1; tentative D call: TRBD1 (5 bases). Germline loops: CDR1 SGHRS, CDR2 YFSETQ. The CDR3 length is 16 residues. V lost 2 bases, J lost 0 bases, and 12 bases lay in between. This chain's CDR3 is CASSFTGSSSYNEQFF. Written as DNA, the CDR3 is TGCGCCAGCAGCTTTACAGGTTCAAGCTCCTACAATGAGCAGTTCTTC.

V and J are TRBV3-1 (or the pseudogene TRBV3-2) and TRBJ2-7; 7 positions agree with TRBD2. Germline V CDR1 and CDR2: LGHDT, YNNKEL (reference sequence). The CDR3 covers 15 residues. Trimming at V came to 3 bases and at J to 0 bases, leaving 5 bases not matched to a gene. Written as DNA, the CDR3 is TGTGCCAGCAGCCATGGGGCGGGGGTCTCCTACGAGCAGTACTTC. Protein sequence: CASSHGAGVSYEQYF.

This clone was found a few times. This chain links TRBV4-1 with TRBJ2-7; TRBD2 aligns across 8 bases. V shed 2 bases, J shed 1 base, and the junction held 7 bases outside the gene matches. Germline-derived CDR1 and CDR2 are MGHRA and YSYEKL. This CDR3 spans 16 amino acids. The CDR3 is CASSQITGGGSYEQYF. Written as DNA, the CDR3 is TGCGCCAGCAGCCAAATTACGGGAGGGGGATCCTACGAGCAGTACTTC.

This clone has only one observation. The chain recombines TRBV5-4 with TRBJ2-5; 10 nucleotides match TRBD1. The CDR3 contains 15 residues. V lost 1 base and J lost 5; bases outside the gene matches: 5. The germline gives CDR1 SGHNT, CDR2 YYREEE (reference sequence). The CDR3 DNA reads TGTGCCAGCAGCTTGCCGGGACAGGGGTTCGAGACCCAGTACTTC. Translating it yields CASSLPGQGFETQYF.

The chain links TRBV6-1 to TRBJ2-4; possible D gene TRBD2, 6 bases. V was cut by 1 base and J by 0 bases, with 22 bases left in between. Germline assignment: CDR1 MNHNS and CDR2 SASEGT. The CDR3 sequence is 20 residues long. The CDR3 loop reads CASSEVAGLANDVAKNIQYF. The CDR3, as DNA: TGTGCCAGCAGTGAAGTGGCGGGGCTAGCCAACGATGTAGCCAAAAACATTCAGTACTTC.

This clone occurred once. The CDR3 loop is CSASLTGGGYTF. The CDR3 DNA sequence: TGCAGTGCTAGTTTGACGGGGGGCGGCTACACCTTC. The chain combines TRBV20-1 with TRBJ1-2, with D possibly being TRBD1 (6 bases). In germline, CDR1 is DFQATT, CDR2 SNEGSKA (reference sequence). Deletions cut 3 bases from V and 8 bases from J, with 13 bases between. The CDR3 covers 12 residues.